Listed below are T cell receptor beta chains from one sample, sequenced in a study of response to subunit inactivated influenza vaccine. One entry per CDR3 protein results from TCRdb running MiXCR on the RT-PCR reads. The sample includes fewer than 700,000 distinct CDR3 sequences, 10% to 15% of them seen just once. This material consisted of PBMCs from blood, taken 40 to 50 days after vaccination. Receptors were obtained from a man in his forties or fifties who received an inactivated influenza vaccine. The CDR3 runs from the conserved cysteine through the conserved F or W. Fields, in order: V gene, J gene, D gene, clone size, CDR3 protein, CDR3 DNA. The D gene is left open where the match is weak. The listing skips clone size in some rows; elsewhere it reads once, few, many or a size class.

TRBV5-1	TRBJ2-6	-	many	CASSLPDSGANVLTF	TGCGCCAGCAGCTTACCGGACTCTGGGGCCAACGTCCTGACTTTC
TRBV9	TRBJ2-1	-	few	CASSVVGGNYNEQFF	TGTGCCAGCAGCGTAGTTGGCGGGAACTACAATGAGCAGTTCTTC
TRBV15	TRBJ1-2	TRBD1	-	CATSREDREFYGYTF	TGTGCCACCAGCAGAGAAGACAGGGAATTCTATGGCTACACCTTC
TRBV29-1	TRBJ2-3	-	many	CSVDGGTDTQYF	TGCAGCGTTGACGGTGGCACAGATACGCAGTATTTT
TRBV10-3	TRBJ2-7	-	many	CAISDPGPVSEQYF	TGTGCCATCAGTGACCCCGGTCCCGTCAGCGAGCAGTACTTC
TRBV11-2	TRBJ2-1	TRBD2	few	CASNPPGLAGNNEQFF	TGTGCCAGCAACCCACCGGGACTAGCGGGAAACAATGAGCAGTTCTTC
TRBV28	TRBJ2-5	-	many	CASSFGAETQYF	TGTGCCAGCAGTTTTGGGGCGGAGACCCAGTACTTC
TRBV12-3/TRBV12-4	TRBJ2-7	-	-	CASSLGKLYEQYF	TGTGCCAGCAGTTTAGGGAAGCTCTACGAGCAGTACTTC
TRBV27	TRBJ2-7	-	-	CASSAAQGLMPYEQYF	TGTGCCAGCAGTGCCGCCCAGGGTCTCATGCCCTACGAGCAGTACTTC
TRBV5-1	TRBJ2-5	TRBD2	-	CASSGGTSGQETQYF	TGCGCCAGCAGCGGAGGGACTAGCGGTCAAGAGACCCAGTACTTC
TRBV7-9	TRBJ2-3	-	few	CASSRLDTQYF	TGTGCCAGCAGCCGTTTGGATACGCAGTATTTT
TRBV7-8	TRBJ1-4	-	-	CASSSRRDATNEKLFF	TGTGCCAGCAGCTCCCGTAGGGATGCAACTAATGAAAAACTGTTTTTT
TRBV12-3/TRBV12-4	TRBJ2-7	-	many	CASSSATTHEQYF	TGTGCCAGCAGTTCCGCGACAACCCACGAGCAGTACTTC
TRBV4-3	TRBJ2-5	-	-	CASSQDGSGSPKTQYF	TGCGCCAGCAGCCAAGATGGGTCAGGGAGCCCCAAAACCCAGTACTTC
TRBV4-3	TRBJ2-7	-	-	CASSQVYPPYEQYF	TGCGCCAGCAGCCAAGTTTACCCACCCTACGAGCAGTACTTC
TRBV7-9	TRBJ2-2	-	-	CASSFLGSVGELFF	TGTGCCAGCAGCTTCCTAGGGAGTGTTGGGGAGCTGTTTTTT
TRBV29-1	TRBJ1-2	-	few	CSVEDLRTASFYGYTF	TGCAGCGTTGAAGATCTCAGGACAGCTAGTTTCTATGGCTACACCTTC